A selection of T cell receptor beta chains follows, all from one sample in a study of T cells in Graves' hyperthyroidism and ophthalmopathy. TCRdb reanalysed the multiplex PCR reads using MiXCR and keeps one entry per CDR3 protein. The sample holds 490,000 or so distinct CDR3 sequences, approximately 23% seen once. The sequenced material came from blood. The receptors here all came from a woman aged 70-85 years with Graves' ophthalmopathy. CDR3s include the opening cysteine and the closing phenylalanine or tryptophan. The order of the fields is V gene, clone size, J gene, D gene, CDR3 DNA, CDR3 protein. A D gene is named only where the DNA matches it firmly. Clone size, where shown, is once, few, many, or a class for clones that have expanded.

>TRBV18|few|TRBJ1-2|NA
TGTGCCAGCTCACCTGTGACAGAATACTATGGCTACACCTTC
CASSPVTEYYGYTF
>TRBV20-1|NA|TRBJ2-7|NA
TGCAGTGCTAGAGGAGCGCGGTCCTACGAGCAGTACTTC
CSARGARSYEQYF
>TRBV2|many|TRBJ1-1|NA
TGTGCCAAGCAGGCTTCATACCTGAACACTGAAGCTTTCTTT
CAKQASYLNTEAFF
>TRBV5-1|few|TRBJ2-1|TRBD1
TGCGCCAGCAGGGACGGGACAGGGGGTCTCGGGAATGAGCAGTTCTTC
CASRDGTGGLGNEQFF
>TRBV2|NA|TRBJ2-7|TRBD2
TGTGCCAGCAAGGCGGACTATGGACTAGCGGACAAGGTCGGGGAGCAGTACTTC
CASKADYGLADKVGEQYF
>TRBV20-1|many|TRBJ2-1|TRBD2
TGCAGTGCTAATGGGAGGGCCAAGGATGAGCAGTTCTTC
CSANGRAKDEQFF
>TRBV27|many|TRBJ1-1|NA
TGTGCCAGCAGTAATCGGGGCGTATCTGAAGCTTTCTTT
CASSNRGVSEAFF
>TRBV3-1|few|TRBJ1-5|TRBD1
TGTGCCAGCAGCCAATCTGGGACAGGGGGCTTGGAGCCCCAGCATTTT
CASSQSGTGGLEPQHF
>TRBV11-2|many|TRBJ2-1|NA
TGTGCCAGCAGCCCACGGACGGGGAGCTCCTACAATGAGCAGTTCTTC
CASSPRTGSSYNEQFF
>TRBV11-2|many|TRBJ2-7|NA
TGTGCCAGCAGCTTAGATCGTGCTAGTTTGTACGAGCAGTACTTC
CASSLDRASLYEQYF
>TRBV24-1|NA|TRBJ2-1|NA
TGTGCCACCAGTGATCAGGGGACATTCTCCTCTGAGCAGTTCTTC
CATSDQGTFSSEQFF
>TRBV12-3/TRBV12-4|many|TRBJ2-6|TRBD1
TGTGCCAGCAGTTCCAGGGGGCTAGGGGCCAACGTCCTGACTTTC
CASSSRGLGANVLTF
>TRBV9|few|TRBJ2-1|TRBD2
TGTGCCAGCAGCGTAGCCGGGAGGGTACATGAGCAGTTCTTC
CASSVAGRVHEQFF
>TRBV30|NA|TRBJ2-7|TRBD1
TGTGCCTGGAGTGGGACAGGGTTCTACGAGCAGTACTTC
CAWSGTGFYEQYF
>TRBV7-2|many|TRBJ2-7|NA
TGTGCCAGCAGCTTTGGGGGAGGCTCCTACGAGCAGTACTTC
CASSFGGGSYEQYF
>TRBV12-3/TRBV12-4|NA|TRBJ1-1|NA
TGTGCCAGCAGCCGTGGCGCAGCGTTGCGACAGTCCTTCACTGAAGCTTTCTTT
CASSRGAALRQSFTEAFF
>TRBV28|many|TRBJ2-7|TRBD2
TGTGCCAGCAAGGTGGGAGGTAGCGGGAGCTACGAGCAGTACTTC
CASKVGGSGSYEQYF
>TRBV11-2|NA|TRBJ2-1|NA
TGTGCCAGCAGCTTGCAGGGGACCCCCTACAATGAGCAGTTCTTC
CASSLQGTPYNEQFF
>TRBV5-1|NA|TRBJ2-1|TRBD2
TGCGCCAGCAGCTTGGAAATAGCGGGAGCTGAGCAGTTCTTC
CASSLEIAGAEQFF
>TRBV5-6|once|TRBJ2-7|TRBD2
TGTGCCAGCAGCTTGCCGAGCGGGAGCCTGAACGAGCAGTACTTC
CASSLPSGSLNEQYF
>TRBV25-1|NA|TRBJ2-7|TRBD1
TGTGCCAGCAGTGCCACAGGGGCAGTCCTCTGGGAGCAGTACTTC
CASSATGAVLWEQYF
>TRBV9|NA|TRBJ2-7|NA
TGTGCCAGCAACTCCGGGGACCTCGGTCGGGAGCAGTACTTC
CASNSGDLGREQYF
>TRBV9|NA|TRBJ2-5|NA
TGTGCCAGCAGCCCAGGGTCGTCCTTCCAGTACTTC
CASSPGSSFQYF
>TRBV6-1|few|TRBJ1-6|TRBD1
TGTGCCAGCAGCCCAAGGGGGACAGAGCTTAATTCACCCCTCCACTTT
CASSPRGTELNSPLHF
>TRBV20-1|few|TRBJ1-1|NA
TGCAGTGCTAAGGTCGCGGGGGCTATGAACACTGAAGCTTTCTTT
CSAKVAGAMNTEAFF
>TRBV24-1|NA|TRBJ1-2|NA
TGTGCCACCAGTGATGCGGACAGTAATAACTATGGCTACACCTTC
CATSDADSNNYGYTF
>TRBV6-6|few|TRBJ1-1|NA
TGTGCCAGCAGTTACTCGCCGGGATACGGAACTTTCTTT
CASSYSPGYGTFF
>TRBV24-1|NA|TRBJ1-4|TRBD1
TGTGCCACCAGTGACTCAGGGACAGCGAATGAAAAACTGTTTTTT
CATSDSGTANEKLFF
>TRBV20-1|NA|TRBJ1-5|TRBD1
TGCAGTGCTTCACCGGGACAGGGTGCGACTCCCCAGCATTTT
CSASPGQGATPQHF
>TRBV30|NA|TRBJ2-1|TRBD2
TGTGCCTGGAGTCAGGGACTAGAGGAGGATGAGCAGTTCTTC
CAWSQGLEEDEQFF
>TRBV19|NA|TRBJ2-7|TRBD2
TGTGCCAGTAGTATGAAGCGGGAGTGGGCTGAGATCTACGAGCAGTACTTC
CASSMKREWAEIYEQYF
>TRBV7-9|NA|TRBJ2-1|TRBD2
TGTGCCAGCAGCTCCACGGGACTAGCGGGAATCTACAATGAGCAGTTCTTC
CASSSTGLAGIYNEQFF
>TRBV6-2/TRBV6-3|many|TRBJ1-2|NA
TGTGCCAGCAGCACTGGACAGACGAATTTGAGAGGCTACACCTTC
CASSTGQTNLRGYTF
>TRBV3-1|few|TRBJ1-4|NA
TGTGCCAGCAGTCAGGGACTCGTGGGCGAAAAACTGTTTTTT
CASSQGLVGEKLFF
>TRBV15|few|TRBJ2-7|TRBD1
TGTGCCACCAGCACCCGACAGGGATCCAACGAGCAGTACTTC
CATSTRQGSNEQYF
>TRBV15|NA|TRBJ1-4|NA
TGTGCCACCAGCAGAGATCGGCAATCAACCGACGGAAAACTGTTTTTT
CATSRDRQSTDGKLFF
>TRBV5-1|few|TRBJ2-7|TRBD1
TGCGCCAGCAGCCCCTGGGACAGGTACTACGAGCAGTACTTC
CASSPWDRYYEQYF
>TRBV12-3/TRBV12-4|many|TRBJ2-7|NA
TGTGCCAGCAGAAAAACAGGGTGGTCCTACGAGCAGTACTTC
CASRKTGWSYEQYF
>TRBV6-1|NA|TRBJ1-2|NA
TGTGCCAGCAGTGACAGATCTAACTATGGCTACACCTTC
CASSDRSNYGYTF
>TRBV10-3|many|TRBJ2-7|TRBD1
TGTGCCATCGGGACAGAAATACGCGGCGAGCAGTACTTC
CAIGTEIRGEQYF
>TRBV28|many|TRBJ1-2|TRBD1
TGTGCCAGCAGTTGGGGACAGGGGGCTAGCTACACCTTC
CASSWGQGASYTF
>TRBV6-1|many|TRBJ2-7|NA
TGTGCCAGCAGTGAAGAACGGCACAGGGCCTACGAGCAGTACTTC
CASSEERHRAYEQYF
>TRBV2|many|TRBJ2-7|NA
TGTGCCAGCTCATCTTTACAGGGAAACGAGCAGTACTTC
CASSSLQGNEQYF
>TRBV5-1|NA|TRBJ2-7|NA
TGCGCCAGCAGCCCAGGGACTTTAACCTACGAGCAGTACTTC
CASSPGTLTYEQYF
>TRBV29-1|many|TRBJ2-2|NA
TGCAGCGTAGGGCGGTCGAACACCGGGGAGCTGTTTTTT
CSVGRSNTGELFF
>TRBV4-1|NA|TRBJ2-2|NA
TGCGCCAGCAGCCAAGGTACCAAGGGATCCGGGGAGCTGTTTTTT
CASSQGTKGSGELFF
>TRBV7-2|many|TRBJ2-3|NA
TGTGCCAGCAGCTTACCTCCCCGGACAGATACGCAGTATTTT
CASSLPPRTDTQYF
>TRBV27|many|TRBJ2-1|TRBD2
TGTGCCAGCAGCCGATACGGGACTAGCGGGAGAGGGTACAATGAGCAGTTCTTC
CASSRYGTSGRGYNEQFF